This T cell receptor (beta chain) originates from a study of T cell clonotyping in hematopoietic cell transplantation. Germline V gene lookup returns CDR1 SGHRS and CDR2 YFSETQ. The CDR3 totals 15 residues. Trimming removed 0 bases from V and 2 bases from J; junction bases left unmatched: 2. The repertoire was sequenced with immunoSEQ multiplex PCR; TCRdb's copy has only in-frame clones and lacks some. The sample includes about 16,000 clones, approximately 85% of them seen just once. The sequence derives from a woman between 35 and 50 years old in good health. Some clones in this sample may be carry-over from other donors' samples. The V and J genes are TRBV5-1 and TRBJ1-3; 7 nucleotides agree with TRBD1. The sequencing input was peripheral blood mononuclear cells. CDR3 in DNA: TGCGCCAGCAGCTTGGCCCAGGGGGCTGGAAACACCATATATTTT. Amino acid sequence: CASSLAQGAGNTIYF.